This entry concerns a single TCR beta chain. The antigen it recognizes is unknown. Base qualities were left out, and no much larger clone turns up one base away. The data originate from a study of blood T cell repertoires in COVID-19 (dated by TCRdb to 2020 to 2022). About the investigation overall: Samples from collaborators originated in the United States, Italy and Spain and spanned both the acute and convalescent phases of COVID-19. The repertoires were released in a freely available public database intended as a resource for research on the immune response to SARS-CoV-2. A de-identified subject ID, COVID-19 status, age in years and sex were almost always included in the sample metadata. The samples were drawn from the first 160 participants of the ongoing ImmuneRACE study and from 1,254 subjects provided by 6 global collaborators. Subjects who had been exposed to COVID-19, were actively infected with it, or had recovered from it provided the deeply sampled blood TCRbeta repertoires that made up the dataset. HLA class I and class II types, where available, came from metadata supplied by the sample provider rather than from assay-based typing. The material from the prospective study consisted of cDNA or gDNA derived from T cells, B-cell-depleted T cells, or PBMCs. The paper as a whole reports these results and caveats: How much clinical and demographic metadata was included differed by source and by participant, and the metadata was provided uncurated.

Participants in the prospective study were enrolled through a virtual design, were aged 18 to 89 years, and lived in under 25 United States geographic areas. In the prospective study, participants were assigned to cohorts based on the clinical history participants reported in a screening survey and a study questionnaire. Recovered participants in ImmuneRACE Cohort 3 were defined as having two consecutive negative NP/OP PCR tests, clearance from a healthcare professional, or resolution of symptoms. In the prospective study, mobile phlebotomists collected whole blood, serum and a nasopharyngeal or oropharyngeal swab from each participant. Additional blood draws and questionnaires over a roughly two-month period could optionally be provided by prospective study participants. Prospective study blood samples were shipped either frozen or at room temperature before DNA extraction. From the cysteine up to the phenylalanine, the CDR3 has a length of 13 residues. Only the CDR3 DNA stays, 39 bases, in frame from base 1. Between the V and J ends, shortened by 2 bases and 9 bases respectively, the junction contains 13 bases. Per the germline V gene (reference sequence), SEHNR is the CDR1 and FQNEAQ is the CDR2.

TCRbeta CDR3 regions were amplified from genomic DNA by means of the immunoSEQ Assay, a bias-controlled multiplex PCR. The original pipeline was this. Nucleated cell counts per sample were estimated from amplification of reference gene primers within the assay. To quantify the absolute abundance of each unique TCRbeta CDR3 rearrangement, sequence reads were collapsed and filtered. Productive Simpson clonality was computed per sample as the square root of Simpson's diversity index over productive rearrangements. TCRdb limited this immuneACCESS table to in-frame rearrangements with V and J called. A share of clones is missing; checked studies link under half to unresolved V genes, and the rest is unexplained. V, J and clone size are taken as reported in that table, and D and trimming were inferred from the DNA itself. The sample table shows about 230,000 clones, and just over 85% are seen once. The biggest ten clones account for 15% to 19% of the sample.

Sequenced: PBMCs or T cells enriched from blood (not recorded which). The clonotype was recovered from a man between 18 and 29 years old who had recovered from COVID-19. The rearranged segments are TRBV7-9 and TRBJ1-2; the D gene remains uncertain. The bases read TGTGCCAGCAGCTTACACACCGAGGGTAGCTACACCTTC. Translated, it gives CASSLHTEGSYTF.